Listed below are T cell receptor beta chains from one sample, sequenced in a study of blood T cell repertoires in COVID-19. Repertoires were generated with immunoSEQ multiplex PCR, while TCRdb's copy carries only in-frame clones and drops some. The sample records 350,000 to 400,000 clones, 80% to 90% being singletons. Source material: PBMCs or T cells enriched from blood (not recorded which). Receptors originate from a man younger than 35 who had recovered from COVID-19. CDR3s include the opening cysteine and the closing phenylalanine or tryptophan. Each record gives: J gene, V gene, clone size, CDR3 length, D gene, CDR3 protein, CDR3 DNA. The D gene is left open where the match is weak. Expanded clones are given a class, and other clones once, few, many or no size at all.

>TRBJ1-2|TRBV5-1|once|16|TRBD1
CASSREPGGLAYGYTF
TGCGCCAGCAGCAGAGAACCAGGGGGCTTGGCCTATGGCTACACCTTC
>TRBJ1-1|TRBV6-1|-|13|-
CASSYIRGTEAFF
TGTGCCAGCAGTTATATACGGGGGACTGAAGCTTTCTTT
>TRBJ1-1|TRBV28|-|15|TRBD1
CASRGTGGSDTEAFF
TGTGCCAGTAGGGGGACAGGGGGGTCGGACACTGAAGCTTTCTTT
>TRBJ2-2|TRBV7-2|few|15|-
CASRIPVASPGELFF
TGTGCCAGCAGGATACCCGTGGCTAGTCCCGGGGAGCTGTTTTTT
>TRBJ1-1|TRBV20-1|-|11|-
CSASPGTEAFF
TGCAGTGCTAGTCCGGGGACTGAAGCTTTCTTT
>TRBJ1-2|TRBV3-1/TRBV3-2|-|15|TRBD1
CASSPYRGYRYGYTF
TGTGCCAGCAGCCCCTACAGGGGGTACCGATATGGCTACACCTTC
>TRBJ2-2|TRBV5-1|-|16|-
CASSLERGTNTGELFF
TGCGCCAGCAGCTTGGAACGGGGGACGAACACCGGGGAGCTGTTTTTT
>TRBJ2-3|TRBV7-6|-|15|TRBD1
CASSLGQGAGDTQYF
TGTGCCAGCAGCTTAGGACAGGGGGCAGGGGATACGCAGTATTTT
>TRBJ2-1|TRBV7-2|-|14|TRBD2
CASRGLAEYNEQFF
TGTGCCAGCAGGGGTCTAGCGGAGTACAATGAGCAGTTCTTC
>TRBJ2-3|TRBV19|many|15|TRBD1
CASSRTAGGYDTQYF
TGTGCCAGTAGTCGCACGGCAGGGGGTTATGATACGCAGTATTTT
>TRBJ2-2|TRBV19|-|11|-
CASRNTGELFF
TGTGCCAGTCGGAACACCGGGGAGCTGTTTTTT
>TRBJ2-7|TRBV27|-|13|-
CASSWASSYEQYF
TGTGCCAGCAGTTGGGCAAGCTCCTACGAGCAGTACTTC
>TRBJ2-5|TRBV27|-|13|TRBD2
CASAWGGAETQYF
TGTGCCAGCGCGTGGGGGGGAGCGGAGACCCAGTACTTC
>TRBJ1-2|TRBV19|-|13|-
CASSTDSFYGYTF
TGTGCCAGTAGTACGGACAGTTTCTATGGCTACACCTTC
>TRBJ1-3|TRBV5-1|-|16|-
CASSLGGSGDGNTIYF
TGCGCCAGCAGCTTGGGCGGCTCTGGTGATGGAAACACCATATATTTT
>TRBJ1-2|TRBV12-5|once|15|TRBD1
CASGLDRGGGYGYTF
TGTGCTAGTGGTTTGGACAGGGGTGGTGGCTATGGCTACACCTTC
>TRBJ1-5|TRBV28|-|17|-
CASSLLKLRSLHQPQHF
TGTGCCAGCAGTTTACTCAAACTACGGTCTCTCCATCAGCCCCAGCATTTT
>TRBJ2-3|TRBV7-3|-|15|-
CASSSTPQHTDTQYF
TGTGCCAGCAGCTCAACACCCCAACACACAGATACGCAGTATTTT
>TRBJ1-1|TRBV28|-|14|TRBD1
CASSLGTGSFEAFF
TGTGCCAGCAGTTTGGGGACAGGGTCTTTTGAAGCTTTCTTT
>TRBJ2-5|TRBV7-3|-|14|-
CASRPTGLSGTQYF
TGTGCCAGCAGACCAACAGGGCTTTCAGGGACCCAGTACTTC
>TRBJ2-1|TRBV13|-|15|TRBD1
CASRPSTGEYNEQFF
TGTGCCAGCAGGCCCTCGACAGGGGAATACAATGAGCAGTTCTTC
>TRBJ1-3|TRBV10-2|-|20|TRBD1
CASSEPPGQGTLSSGNTIYF
TGCGCCAGCAGTGAACCCCCGGGACAGGGGACCCTGAGCTCTGGAAACACCATATATTTT
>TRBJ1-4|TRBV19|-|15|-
CATKSGGTTNEKLFF
TGTGCCACCAAAAGCGGGGGAACAACTAATGAAAAACTGTTTTTT
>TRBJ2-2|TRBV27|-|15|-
CASVGLGANTGELFF
TGTGCCAGCGTCGGTCTGGGCGCGAACACCGGGGAGCTGTTTTTT
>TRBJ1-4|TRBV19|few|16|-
CASSIGQKLRNEKLFF
TGTGCCAGTAGTATAGGCCAGAAACTACGGAATGAAAAACTGTTTTTT
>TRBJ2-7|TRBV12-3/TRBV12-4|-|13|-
CASSLALSDEQYF
TGTGCCAGCAGTTTAGCCCTTAGTGACGAGCAGTACTTC
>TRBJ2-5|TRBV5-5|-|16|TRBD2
CASSDPGGGPQETQYF
TGTGCCAGCAGCGATCCCGGGGGGGGACCTCAAGAGACCCAGTACTTC
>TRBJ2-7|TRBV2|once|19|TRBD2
CASSFPGTSGGESSYEQYF
TGTGCCAGCAGTTTCCCCGGGACTAGCGGGGGGGAAAGCTCCTACGAGCAGTACTTC
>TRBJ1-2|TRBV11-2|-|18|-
CASSLWMRTADTNYGYTF
TGTGCCAGCAGCTTATGGATGCGGACAGCTGACACTAACTATGGCTACACCTTC
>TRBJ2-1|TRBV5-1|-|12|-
CASSPGGNEQFF
TGCGCCAGCAGTCCCGGGGGCAATGAGCAGTTCTTC
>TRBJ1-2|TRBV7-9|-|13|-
CASSPGTYYGYTF
TGTGCCAGCAGCCCCGGGACATACTATGGCTACACCTTC
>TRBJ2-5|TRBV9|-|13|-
CASSGSAQETQYF
TGTGCCAGCAGCGGGAGTGCCCAAGAGACCCAGTACTTC
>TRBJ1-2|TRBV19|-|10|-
CASGDHGYTF
TGTGCCAGCGGGGATCATGGCTACACCTTC
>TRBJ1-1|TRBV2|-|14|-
CASSERRMNTEAFF
TGTGCCAGCAGTGAGCGGCGGATGAACACTGAAGCTTTCTTT
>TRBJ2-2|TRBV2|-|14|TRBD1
CASSGTGGIGELFF
TGTGCCAGCAGTGGGACAGGGGGCATCGGGGAGCTGTTTTTT
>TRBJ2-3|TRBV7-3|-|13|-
CASSVNQADTQYF
TGTGCCAGCAGCGTCAACCAGGCTGATACGCAGTATTTT
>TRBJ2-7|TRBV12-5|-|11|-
CASGGLSEQYF
TGTGCTAGTGGTGGGCTCTCTGAGCAGTACTTC
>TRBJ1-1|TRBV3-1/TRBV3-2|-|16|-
CASSPQGGVRNTEAFF
TGTGCCAGCAGCCCCCAAGGGGGAGTAAGGAACACTGAAGCTTTCTTT
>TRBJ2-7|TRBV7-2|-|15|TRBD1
CASSATGTGGYEQYF
TGTGCCAGCAGCGCCACCGGGACAGGGGGCTACGAGCAGTACTTC
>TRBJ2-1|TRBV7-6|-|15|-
CASSLGVRGSNEQFF
TGTGCCAGCAGCTTAGGGGTGCGGGGATCCAATGAGCAGTTCTTC
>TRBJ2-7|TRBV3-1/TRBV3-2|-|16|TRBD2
CASSQARTSGSGEQYF
TGTGCCAGCAGCCAAGCGCGGACTAGCGGGAGTGGCGAGCAGTACTTC
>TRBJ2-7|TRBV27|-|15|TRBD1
CASSLPGQRIYEQYF
TGTGCCAGCAGTTTACCGGGACAGAGAATCTACGAGCAGTACTTC
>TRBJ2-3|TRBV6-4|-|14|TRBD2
CASSASGGADTQYF
TGTGCCAGCAGTGCTAGCGGGGGGGCAGATACGCAGTATTTT
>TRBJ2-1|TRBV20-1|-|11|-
CSATVLNEQFF
TGCAGTGCTACAGTACTAAATGAGCAGTTCTTC
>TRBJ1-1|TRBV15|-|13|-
CATSIQGGTEAFF
TGTGCCACCAGCATACAGGGTGGCACTGAAGCTTTCTTT
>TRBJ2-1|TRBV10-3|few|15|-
CAIGAGQAGYNEQFF
TGTGCCATCGGGGCAGGTCAGGCCGGTTACAATGAGCAGTTCTTC
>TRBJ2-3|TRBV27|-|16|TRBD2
CASSFVPSGSPDTQYF
TGTGCCAGCAGTTTTGTTCCTAGCGGGAGCCCCGATACGCAGTATTTT
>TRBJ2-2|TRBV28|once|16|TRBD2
CASSFPAGRLTGELFF
TGTGCCAGCAGTTTTCCCGCCGGGAGGCTCACCGGGGAGCTGTTTTTT
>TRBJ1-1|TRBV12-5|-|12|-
CASGLTLRGAFF
TGTGCTAGTGGTTTGACCTTAAGGGGAGCTTTCTTT
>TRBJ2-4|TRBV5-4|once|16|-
CASSSRGRGAGNIQYF
TGTGCCAGCAGCTCCAGAGGCCGGGGGGCGGGGAACATTCAGTACTTC
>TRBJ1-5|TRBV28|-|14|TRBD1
CASSPGTGYQPQHF
TGTGCCAGCAGTCCCGGGACAGGGTATCAGCCCCAGCATTTT
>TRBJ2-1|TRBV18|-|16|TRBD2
CASSPPWTRTYNEQFF
TGTGCCAGCTCACCACCATGGACTAGAACTTACAATGAGCAGTTCTTC
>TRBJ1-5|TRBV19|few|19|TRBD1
CASRKLLLGTGGGNQPQHF
TGTGCCAGTAGGAAACTCTTACTCGGGACAGGGGGCGGCAATCAGCCCCAGCATTTT
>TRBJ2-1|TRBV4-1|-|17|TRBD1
CASSQVDRGVRNNEQFF
TGCGCCAGCAGCCAAGTGGACAGGGGGGTCAGGAACAATGAGCAGTTCTTC
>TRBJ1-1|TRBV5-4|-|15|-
CASSFRRGEDTEAFF
TGTGCCAGCAGCTTTCGACGAGGGGAGGACACTGAAGCTTTCTTT